The text below deals with one T cell receptor beta chain. This specimen comes from a study of blood T cell repertoires in COVID-19. Study-wide background: Researchers got acute and convalescent COVID-19 samples from the United States, Italy and Spain. From T cells, B-cell-depleted T cells, or PBMCs came the material, which was cDNA or gDNA.

CDR1 SGDLS and CDR2 YYNGEE come from the germline V gene. Trimming took 0 bases from V and 4 from J, leaving 8 bases between them. CDR3 length: 14 residues. As processed by the authors: It was from reference gene primer amplification that nucleated cell counts were estimated. The method was immunoSEQ multiplex PCR; TCRdb's version includes in-frame clones alone and lacks a portion of them. From that table come the V and J calls and clone size; the DNA was used to work out D and trimming. In the table there are about 200,000 clones, about 90% of which are singletons. The TCR originated in a woman in her 70s with acute or convalescent COVID-19. Sequencing used peripheral blood. The rearrangement uses TRBV9 and TRBJ2-4; D call uncertain. This chain's CDR3 is CASSVGTAKNIQYF. CDR3 in DNA: TGTGCCAGCAGCGTAGGAACAGCTAAAAACATTCAGTACTTC.